Presented here are 19 T cell receptor beta chains from one specimen sequenced in a study of T-cell memory formation after mild COVID-19. Each CDR3 protein is one row after TCRdb ran MiXCR on the 5' RACE reads. The table includes approximately 560,000 distinct CDR3 sequences, around 15% detected once. The material sequenced was PBMCs or a T cell subset sorted from them (not recorded which). The receptors originated from an adult woman who had mild COVID-19 (a few samples of this study predate the infection). Cell type and time point are not known.

The table lists this clonotype with a few counts. This chain uses TRBV20-1 with TRBJ1-1; D not certain. V was pared by 6 bases and J by 5 bases, with 10 bases between. The germline V gene encodes CDR1 DFQATT and CDR2 SNEGSKA (reference sequence). There are 11 residues in the CDR3. CDR3 residues: CSATRGTEAFF. The CDR3 region has the DNA TGCAGTGCAACCCGTGGGACTGAAGCTTTCTTT.

This clonotype was seen a handful of times. Here the CDR3 reads CAWTTSASTDTQYF. In nucleotides, the CDR3 is TGTGCCTGGACGACTAGCGCCAGCACAGATACGCAGTATTTT. The chain links TRBV30 to TRBJ2-3, with TRBD2 matching 8 bases. The CDR3 is made up of 14 amino acids. Looked up from germline, CDR1 is GTSNPN and CDR2 is SVGIG (reference sequence). Germline trimming cut 4 bases from V and 0 bases from J; bases unmatched to any gene: 3.

CDR3 residues: CASSQADFSSYNEQFF. DNA for the CDR3: TGCGCCAGCAGCCAGGCCGATTTTAGCTCCTACAATGAGCAGTTCTTC. V gene TRBV4-3 combines with J gene TRBJ2-1; no definite D call. V lost 3 bases to trimming and J lost 0 bases, with 12 bases between them. This CDR3 comprises 16 residues. Germline V gene lookup returns CDR1 LGHNA and CDR2 YSLEER.

The chain carries TRBV12-3 or TRBV12-4 and TRBJ2-5; TRBD2 is a possible D gene (6 bases). The CDR3 spans 14 residues. V was cut by 3 bases and J by 7 bases, with 15 bases left in between. CDR3 loop: CASSLAEGPGTQYF. DNA for the CDR3: TGTGCCAGCAGTTTGGCGGAGGGACCTGGGACCCAGTACTTC.

In its sample, this clonotype was seen a few times. This chain uses TRBV3-1 with TRBJ1-1, with 8 bases aligning to TRBD1. This CDR3 spans 16 amino acids. Germline V gene sequence: CDR1 LGHDT, CDR2 YNNKEL (reference sequence). The junction had 9 bases not matched to a gene; V was cut back by 5 bases and J by 1 base. Written as DNA, the CDR3 is TGTGCCAGCAGCTTACGGACCGGGACAGGGAACACTGAAGCTTTCTTT. Amino acids: CASSLRTGTGNTEAFF.

The rearrangement uses TRBV20-1 and TRBJ1-6; D not resolved. Germline CDR1 is DFQATT and CDR2 is SNEGSKA (reference sequence). V was shortened by 2 bases and J by 5 bases, with 7 bases between the two germline ends. The length of the CDR3 is 13 residues. In DNA form, the CDR3 reads TGCAGTGCTAGAAGAGGGAATAATTCACCCCTCCACTTT. It is translated as CSARRGNNSPLHF.

This clonotype was observed a few times. The rearrangement links TRBV20-1 to TRBJ1-1, with D maybe TRBD1 (5 bases). The length of the CDR3 is 14 residues. Deletions cut 6 bases from V and 2 bases from J, with 16 bases between. From germline, CDR1 is DFQATT and CDR2 SNEGSKA (reference sequence). In DNA form, the CDR3 reads TGCAGTGCCCCTGTACCGGGGGTTAACACTGAAGCTTTCTTT. The encoded protein is CSAPVPGVNTEAFF.

The chain employs TRBV28 and TRBJ2-2; 10 bases line up with TRBD1. The CDR3 covers 17 residues. Germline CDR1 is MDHEN and CDR2 is SYDVKM. Losses at the gene ends were 6 bases for V and 7 bases for J; bases not matched to a gene: 14. CDR3 bases: TGTGCCAGCAGCCAAGGCACTCCGGGACAGGGGTACGGGGAGCTGTTTTTT. Translating it yields CASSQGTPGQGYGELFF.

This clonotype was seen a few times. The chain combines TRBV24-1 with TRBJ2-7; tentative D call: TRBD2 (5 bases). V lost 1 base to trimming and J lost 2 bases, with 17 bases between them. The CDR3 has 17 residues. Germline CDR1 reads KGHDR; CDR2 reads SFDVKD. CDR3: CATSDLIGEGFTYEQYF. CDR3 DNA sequence: TGTGCCACCAGTGATTTAATTGGCGAGGGTTTCACCTACGAGCAGTACTTC.

The genes are TRBV3-1 and TRBJ1-4; 7 positions agree with TRBD1. This CDR3 is built from 13 residues. Losses at the gene ends were 4 bases for V and 10 bases for J; bases not matched to a gene: 6. Germline V gives CDR1 LGHDT, CDR2 YNNKEL (reference sequence). This chain's CDR3 is CASSRDREGKLFF. The CDR3 DNA reads TGTGCCAGCAGCCGAGACAGGGAGGGAAAACTGTTTTTT.

The chain carries TRBV12-3 or TRBV12-4 and TRBJ2-7, with unresolved D. This CDR3 region has 12 residues. V was cut by 4 bases and J by 2 bases, with 6 bases left in between. In nucleotides, the CDR3 is TGTGCCAGCAGTTCTATCGCCTACGAGCAGTACTTC. It codes for CASSSIAYEQYF.

This chain joins TRBV24-1 and TRBJ1-1; D not certain. CDR3 size: 12 residues. Between the trimmed V and J ends, which lost 4 bases and 10 bases, there was a span of 12 bases. Germline V CDR1 and CDR2: KGHDR, SFDVKD. CDR3 sequence (DNA): TGTGCCACCAGTGACCAGTGGATGAGAGCTTTCTTT. Protein: CATSDQWMRAFF.

A few counts support this clonotype. The chain joins TRBV24-1 to TRBJ2-2; 8 bases align to TRBD2. Germline V gene lookup returns CDR1 KGHDR and CDR2 SFDVKD. J gave up 4 bases and V 6 bases, and 12 bases lay outside the gene matches. The CDR3 runs to 17 residues. Written as DNA, the CDR3 is TGTGCCACCAGTCAGTGGCGGGAGGCGCGAGGCACCGGGGAGCTGTTTTTT. This gives the protein CATSQWREARGTGELFF.

V usage is TRBV6-5 and J usage is TRBJ2-7; perhaps TRBD2 as D (5 bases). The V gene lost 10 bases and the J gene lost 5 bases, with 21 bases spanning the gap. CDR3 length: 14 amino acids. Germline CDR1 and CDR2: MNHEY and SVGAGI. The chain's CDR3 is CATLSGGSSHEQYF. The CDR3 nucleotides are TGTGCCACCTTGAGTGGCGGGTCAAGTCACGAGCAGTACTTC.

This clonotype came up a few times. The V and J genes are TRBV5-4 and TRBJ1-2; possible D gene TRBD1, 5 bases. V was trimmed by 2 bases and J by 3 bases, leaving 8 bases between them. The CDR3 spans 13 residues. In germline, CDR1 is SGHNT, CDR2 YYREEE (reference sequence). CDR3 amino acids: CASSLPTDYGYTF. The CDR3 nucleotides are TGTGCCAGCAGCTTACCGACAGACTATGGCTACACCTTC.

This clonotype showed up many times. The chain uses TRBV5-1 and TRBJ2-1; D gene uncertain. Germline loops: CDR1 SGHRS, CDR2 YFSETQ. The CDR3 contains 19 residues. V lost 2 bases and J 8 bases, leaving 29 bases between the germline ends. In nucleotides, the CDR3 is TGCGCCAGCAGCTTCTTCTTTTCTGTGGACGGAACGTCCCTCGATGAGCAGTTCTTC. It yields the protein CASSFFFSVDGTSLDEQFF.

The chain links TRBV4-1 to TRBJ1-3; D unclear. V was cut by 0 bases and J by 0 bases, with 6 bases left in between. This CDR3 has 15 amino acids. The germline gives CDR1 MGHRA, CDR2 YSYEKL. In DNA, the CDR3 is TGCGCCAGCAGCCAAGAGGACCTCTCTGGAAACACCATATATTTT. Protein sequence: CASSQEDLSGNTIYF.

The sample holds a few counts of this clonotype. The chain uses TRBV6-2 or TRBV6-3 and TRBJ2-1; D possibly matches TRBD1 or TRBD2 (5 bases each). The V and J ends lost 8 bases and 5 bases respectively, with 13 bases between them. This CDR3 is built from 13 residues. Germline V gene sequence: CDR1 MNHEY, CDR2 SVGEGT. CDR3 in amino acids: CASRDPQNNEQFF. The CDR3 region has the DNA TGTGCCAGCCGGGACCCCCAAAACAATGAGCAGTTCTTC.

Only a few counts were recorded for this clonotype. The chain couples TRBV7-9 to TRBJ2-7, with D possibly TRBD1 on 5 matching bases. The germline gives CDR1 SEHNR, CDR2 FQNEAQ (reference sequence). The CDR3 length is 14 residues. The V end was cut by 6 bases, the J end by 4 bases, with 16 bases between. The CDR3, as DNA: TGTGCCAGCAGTCCTCCGTACAGGTTGTACGAGCAGTACTTC. Its translation is CASSPPYRLYEQYF.